A single TCR beta chain is shown here with its context. This specimen comes from a study of blood T cell repertoires in COVID-19. With 7 bases removed from V and 4 bases from J, the gap between germline ends came to 13 bases. This CDR3 comprises 13 residues. Germline CDR1 reads SEHNR; CDR2 reads FQNEAQ (reference sequence). Some clones are missing from TCRdb's copy, which holds only in-frame ones; the method was immunoSEQ multiplex PCR. The sample shows 100,000 or so clones, about 91% of them seen only once. The gene calls are TRBV7-9 and TRBJ1-1; D may be TRBD1 (5 bases). The TCR originated in a man in his fifties or sixties with acute or convalescent COVID-19. Sequencing was performed on peripheral blood. The CDR3: CASKKLGGTEAFF. CDR3 in DNA: TGTGCCAGCAAGAAGTTGGGGGGCACTGAAGCTTTCTTT.